This T cell receptor (beta chain) is drawn from a study of T cells after yellow fever vaccination. Study conclusions and caveats: A small share of clonotypes appeared in both CD4 and CD8 compartments. Reappearance after the booster was seen for most primary-vaccination clones, at 95% to 97% CD4 and about 90% CD8. Researchers cautioned that FACS-sorted repertoires could harbor abundant clonotypes contaminating from the bulk population.

The CDR3 has 17 amino acids. The germline V gene encodes CDR1 MNHEY and CDR2 SMNVEV (reference sequence). The V gene end was trimmed by 5 bases and the J gene end by 3 bases; junction bases not matched to a gene: 10. A remark on this clonotype: What it binds is unknown.

A 5'RACE template-switching step, the method used to make TCR cDNA, added a universal primer site and UMIs. TCRdb redid the calling of the 5' RACE reads with MiXCR, one entry per CDR3 protein. Of approximately 550,000 distinct CDR3 sequences listed, roughly 13% are singletons. The rearrangement uses TRBV27 and TRBJ2-1; 10 nucleotides align to TRBD2. The clonotype comes from a man in his thirties or forties who received the YFV17D yellow fever vaccine. The sample here was PBMCs, taken on the day of the yellow fever booster vaccination. CDR3 coding DNA: TGTGCCAGCAGTCCACTCTTTCTAGCGGGAGTCTACAATGAGCAGTTCTTC. Its protein is CASSPLFLAGVYNEQFF.